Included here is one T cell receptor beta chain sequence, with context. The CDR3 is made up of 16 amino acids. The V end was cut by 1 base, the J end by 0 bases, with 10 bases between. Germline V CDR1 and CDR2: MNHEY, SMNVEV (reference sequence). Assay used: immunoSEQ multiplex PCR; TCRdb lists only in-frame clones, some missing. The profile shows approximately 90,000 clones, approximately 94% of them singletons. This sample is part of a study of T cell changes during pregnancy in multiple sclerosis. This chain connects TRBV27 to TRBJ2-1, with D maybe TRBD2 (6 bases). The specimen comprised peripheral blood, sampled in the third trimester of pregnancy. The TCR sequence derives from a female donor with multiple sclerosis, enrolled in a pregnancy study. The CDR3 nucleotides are TGTGCCAGCAGTTTATACGGGAGCCGCTCCTACAATGAGCAGTTCTTC. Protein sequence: CASSLYGSRSYNEQFF.